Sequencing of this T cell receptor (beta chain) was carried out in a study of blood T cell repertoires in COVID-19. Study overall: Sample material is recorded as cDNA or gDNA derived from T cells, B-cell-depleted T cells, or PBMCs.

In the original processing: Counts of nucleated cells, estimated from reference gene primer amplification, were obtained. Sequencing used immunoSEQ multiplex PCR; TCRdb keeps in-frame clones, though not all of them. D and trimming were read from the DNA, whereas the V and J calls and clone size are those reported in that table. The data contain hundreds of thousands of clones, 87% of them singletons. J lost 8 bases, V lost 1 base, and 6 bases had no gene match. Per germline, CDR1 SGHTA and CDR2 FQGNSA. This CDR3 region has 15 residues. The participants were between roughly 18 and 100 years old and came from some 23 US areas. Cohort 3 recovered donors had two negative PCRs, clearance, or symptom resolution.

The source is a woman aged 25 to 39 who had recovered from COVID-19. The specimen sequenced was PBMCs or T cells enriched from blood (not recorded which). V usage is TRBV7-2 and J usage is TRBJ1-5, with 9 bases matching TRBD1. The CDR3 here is CASSLGGTGMKPQHF. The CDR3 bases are TGTGCCAGCAGCTTAGGGGGGACAGGGATGAAGCCCCAGCATTTT.